Each of the 23 T cell receptor beta chains below was sequenced from the same sample in a study of blood T cell repertoires in COVID-19. Generated by immunoSEQ multiplex PCR, the TCRdb table keeps only in-frame clones and is missing some. The sample carries under 250,000 clones, roughly 85% recorded once. The sequenced material came from PBMCs or T cells enriched from blood (not recorded which). These receptors were obtained from a woman aged 45-65 years who had been exposed to COVID-19.

The genes are TRBV6-1 and TRBJ1-2; weak D call: TRBD1 (5 bases). CDR1 MNHNS and CDR2 SASEGT come from the germline V gene. The V gene lost 1 base and the J gene lost 6 bases, with 12 bases spanning the gap. This CDR3 comprises 14 residues. The CDR3 region has the DNA TGTGCCAGCAGTGAAGATTTCAGGGTGGATGGCTACACCTTC. Its translation is CASSEDFRVDGYTF.

The rearrangement joins TRBV5-1 to TRBJ2-3; tentatively, D is TRBD1 (5 bases). The CDR3 has 15 amino acids. V was trimmed by 0 bases and J by 5 bases, leaving 13 bases between them. CDR1 is SGHRS and CDR2 is YFSETQ in the germline V gene. The CDR3 DNA sequence: TGCGCCAGCAGCTTGGCCAGGGCTAGTAGAGATACGCAGTATTTT. It codes for CASSLARASRDTQYF.

This sequence joins TRBV10-3 and TRBJ1-1; no clear D gene. Germline CDR1 and CDR2: ENHRY and SYGVKD. This CDR3 is built from 15 residues. V was trimmed by 3 bases and J by 3 bases, leaving 14 bases between them. The CDR3 sequence: CAISDTQTMDTEAFF. As DNA, the CDR3 is TGTGCCATCAGTGACACTCAAACTATGGACACTGAAGCTTTCTTT.

The chain is built from TRBV3-1 (or the pseudogene TRBV3-2) and TRBJ2-7; TRBD2 matches 7 bases. Trimming at V came to 10 bases and at J to 5 bases, leaving 14 bases not matched to a gene. Germline loops: CDR1 LGHDT, CDR2 YNNKEL (reference sequence). The CDR3 has 14 amino acids. DNA of the CDR3: TGTGCCACGGGAGGACAAGGGGCGCGTCACGAGCAGTACTTC. It is translated as CATGGQGARHEQYF.

J is TRBJ2-2 and V is TRBV27, with TRBD2 matching 10 bases. J lost 7 bases, V lost 0 bases, and 11 bases had no gene match. Germline V gives CDR1 MNHEY, CDR2 SMNVEV (reference sequence). The CDR3 consists of 18 residues. This CDR3 is CASSLSRGSGGAFGELFF. The CDR3, as DNA: TGTGCCAGCAGTTTATCCCGCGGGAGCGGGGGGGCCTTCGGGGAGCTGTTTTTT.

This clone was counted a single time. This rearrangement joins TRBV19 to TRBJ2-7; 11 nucleotides match TRBD2. There are 15 residues in the CDR3. Germline-derived CDR1 and CDR2 are LNHDA and SQIVND (reference sequence). The V gene end was trimmed by 2 bases and the J gene end by 6 bases; junction bases not matched to a gene: 6. The DNA for the CDR3 is TGTGCCAGTAGTATAAGTCTAGCGGGGGGCACCGAGCAGTACTTC. Protein sequence: CASSISLAGGTEQYF.

V is TRBV7-2 and J is TRBJ2-4; D not resolved. The germline V gene has CDR1 SGHTA and CDR2 FQGNSA. Trimming removed 1 base from V and 3 bases from J, with 7 bases in between. The CDR3 is 14 residues long. CDR3 residues: CASSLEGGKNIQYF. DNA of the CDR3: TGTGCCAGCAGCTTAGAAGGCGGCAAAAACATTCAGTACTTC.

This clone is a singleton in its sample. The V call is TRBV18, the J call TRBJ2-3, with D tentatively TRBD2 (6 bases). This CDR3 has 16 residues. The V gene's germline CDR1 is KGHSH and CDR2 LQKENI. Trimming left V 5 bases short and J 1 base short, with 16 bases between. The CDR3 DNA reads as TGTGCCAGCTCAACGGGAGAGGGTTTCGGCACAGATACGCAGTATTTT. Its protein is CASSTGEGFGTDTQYF.

The chain couples TRBV2 to TRBJ1-2, with TRBD1 as a possible D gene (5 bases). Germline assignment: CDR1 SNHLY and CDR2 FYNNEI. V dropped 6 bases and J dropped 2 bases, with 10 bases sitting between them. This CDR3 has 13 residues. CDR3 nucleotides: TGTGCCAGCAGCCCTCAGGGAAACTATGGCTACACCTTC. It encodes CASSPQGNYGYTF.

This clone was recorded a few times. The chain uses TRBV30 and TRBJ2-1; D ambiguous. The CDR3 totals 12 residues. CDR1 and CDR2 (germline): GTSNPN, SVGIG (reference sequence). V was shortened by 8 bases and J by 1 base, with 9 bases between the two germline ends. The DNA of the CDR3 is TGTGCCGGGTCGGAGTCCTACAATGAGCAGTTCTTC. Translating it yields CAGSESYNEQFF.

The sample holds one count of this clone. The chain has TRBV29-1 and TRBJ1-1; TRBD1 matches at 7 bases. Germline values: CDR1 SQVTM, CDR2 ANQGSEA. With V trimmed by 6 bases and J by 8 bases, 6 bases remained unmatched. The length of the CDR3 is 11 residues. Here the CDR3 DNA reads TGCAGCGTCGGGACAGTCAGCGAAGCTTTCTTT. This gives the protein CSVGTVSEAFF.

The chain uses TRBV29-1 and TRBJ2-7, with TRBD1 identical over 10 bases. Per germline, CDR1 SQVTM and CDR2 ANQGSEA. V shed 4 bases and J 7 bases; nucleotides not matched to a gene: 13. The CDR3 sequence is 15 residues long. The CDR3 is CSVAPGQGLSREQYF. CDR3 bases: TGCAGCGTTGCCCCGGGACAGGGGTTAAGTAGGGAGCAGTACTTC.

The chain has TRBV12-5 and TRBJ1-1; the match to TRBD1 covers 8 bases. V was pared by 3 bases and J by 4 bases, with 10 bases of the junction left unmatched. CDR1 and CDR2 from the germline V gene are LGHNT and FRNRAP. The CDR3 extends over 16 amino acids. CDR3 DNA sequence: TGTGCTAGTGGTTTCCCCGGACAGGGTTACCGCACTGAAGCTTTCTTT. Translation gives CASGFPGQGYRTEAFF.

The rearrangement uses TRBV12-3 or TRBV12-4 and TRBJ1-1; D is unclear. Trimming took off 3 bases at V and 5 bases at J, with 10 bases between the two ends. The CDR3 sequence is 13 residues long. The CDR3 bases are TGTGCCAGCAGTTTTTCCGGTGTAACTGAAGCTTTCTTT. Residues: CASSFSGVTEAFF.

Concerning this clone: The sample holds other DNA sequences that translate to the same CDR3. CDR3 sequence (DNA): TGTGCCAGCAGCCTTACGACAGCGAACACTGAAGCTTTCTTT. Translation: CASSLTTANTEAFF. The rearrangement joins TRBV7-2 to TRBJ1-1; possible D gene TRBD1, 5 bases. Germline lookup yields CDR1 SGHTA and CDR2 FQGNSA. The CDR3 sequence is 14 residues long. V was trimmed by 5 bases and J by 1 base, leaving 11 bases between them.

V and J are TRBV10-3 and TRBJ2-7, with D hard to call. This CDR3 has 14 amino acids. In germline, CDR1 is ENHRY, CDR2 SYGVKD. V lost 0 bases and J lost 3, with 9 bases in between. The CDR3 reads CAISESRPIYEQYF. CDR3 sequence (DNA): TGTGCCATCAGTGAGTCGAGGCCGATCTACGAGCAGTACTTC.

The rearrangement links TRBV13 to TRBJ2-1, with 8 bases fitting TRBD2. V was clipped by 6 bases and J by 4 bases; unmatched bases: 8. CDR1 is PRHDT and CDR2 is FYEKMQ in the germline V gene (reference sequence). This CDR3 region has 15 residues. CDR3 in DNA: TGTGCCAGCAGTCCCGCGACTAGCGTTTACAATGAGCAGTTCTTC. Its translation: CASSPATSVYNEQFF.

As for this clone: One end of the junction does not line up with germline, which may come from a read error. The rearrangement links TRBV14 to TRBJ1-1; D ambiguous. Germline CDR1 and CDR2: SGHDN and FVKESK. The CDR3 loop spans 11 amino acids. The CDR3 coding sequence is TGTGCCAGCAGCCAAGGAGGGATCGGAACATTT. Amino acids: CASSQGGIGTF.

The rearrangement links TRBV4-2 to TRBJ1-2; the D gene is possibly TRBD1 (6 bases). V lost 0 bases, J lost 4 bases, and 15 bases lay in between. The CDR3 covers 16 residues. Per germline, CDR1 LGHNA and CDR2 YNFKEQ. In DNA form, the CDR3 reads TGTGCCAGCAGCCAAGACCCGAGGACAGAAGCCTATGGCTACACCTTC. This translates into CASSQDPRTEAYGYTF.

The J gene is TRBJ1-6, the V gene TRBV6-1, with TRBD1 matching over 8 bases. V gave up 5 bases and J gave up 9 bases; unmatched junction bases: 9. Germline CDR1 MNHNS, CDR2 SASEGT. This CDR3 has 15 amino acids. The CDR3 reads CASSPPGQVSSPLHF. CDR3 nucleotides: TGTGCCAGCAGTCCACCGGGACAGGTCTCTTCACCCCTCCACTTT.

The chain is built from TRBV4-3 and TRBJ1-1, with D tentatively TRBD1 (6 bases). CDR3 length: 17 amino acids. Germline assignment: CDR1 LGHNA and CDR2 YSLEER. Trimming stripped 5 bases from V and 0 bases from J, with 19 bases between. The CDR3 loop reads CASSLNAGGRMNTEAFF. The CDR3 coding sequence is TGCGCCAGCAGCTTGAACGCGGGGGGCAGGATGAACACTGAAGCTTTCTTT.

This clone was observed a single time. The chain recombines TRBV20-1 with TRBJ2-5; the match to TRBD2 covers 11 bases. Trimming at V came to 3 bases and at J to 5 bases, leaving 8 bases not matched to a gene. CDR1 and CDR2 from the germline V gene are DFQATT and SNEGSKA (reference sequence). The CDR3 sequence is 15 residues long. CDR3 region: CSASWLAGGRETQYF. For the CDR3, the DNA is TGCAGTGCTAGTTGGTTAGCGGGGGGGCGGGAGACCCAGTACTTC.

The chain is built from TRBV15 and TRBJ2-5; D gene uncertain. This CDR3 has 12 amino acids. Trimming removed 0 bases from V and 7 bases from J, with 6 bases in between. The germline gives CDR1 LNHNV, CDR2 YYDKDF (reference sequence). CDR3 region: CATSRDEWTQYF. CDR3 DNA sequence: TGTGCCACCAGCAGAGATGAGTGGACCCAGTACTTC.